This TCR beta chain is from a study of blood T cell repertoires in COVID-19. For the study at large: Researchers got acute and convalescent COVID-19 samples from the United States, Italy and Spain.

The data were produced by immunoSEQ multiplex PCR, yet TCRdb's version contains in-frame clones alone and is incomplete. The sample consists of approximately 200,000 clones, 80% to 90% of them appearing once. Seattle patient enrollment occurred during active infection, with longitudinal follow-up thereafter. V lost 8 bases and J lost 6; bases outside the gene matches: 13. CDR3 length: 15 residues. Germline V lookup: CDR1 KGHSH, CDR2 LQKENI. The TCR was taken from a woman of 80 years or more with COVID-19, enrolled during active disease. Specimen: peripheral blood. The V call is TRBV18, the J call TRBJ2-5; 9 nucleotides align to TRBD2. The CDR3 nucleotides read TGTGCCAGCACGACCCAAGCGGGAGGTCTACAGACCCAGTACTTC. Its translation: CASTTQAGGLQTQYF.